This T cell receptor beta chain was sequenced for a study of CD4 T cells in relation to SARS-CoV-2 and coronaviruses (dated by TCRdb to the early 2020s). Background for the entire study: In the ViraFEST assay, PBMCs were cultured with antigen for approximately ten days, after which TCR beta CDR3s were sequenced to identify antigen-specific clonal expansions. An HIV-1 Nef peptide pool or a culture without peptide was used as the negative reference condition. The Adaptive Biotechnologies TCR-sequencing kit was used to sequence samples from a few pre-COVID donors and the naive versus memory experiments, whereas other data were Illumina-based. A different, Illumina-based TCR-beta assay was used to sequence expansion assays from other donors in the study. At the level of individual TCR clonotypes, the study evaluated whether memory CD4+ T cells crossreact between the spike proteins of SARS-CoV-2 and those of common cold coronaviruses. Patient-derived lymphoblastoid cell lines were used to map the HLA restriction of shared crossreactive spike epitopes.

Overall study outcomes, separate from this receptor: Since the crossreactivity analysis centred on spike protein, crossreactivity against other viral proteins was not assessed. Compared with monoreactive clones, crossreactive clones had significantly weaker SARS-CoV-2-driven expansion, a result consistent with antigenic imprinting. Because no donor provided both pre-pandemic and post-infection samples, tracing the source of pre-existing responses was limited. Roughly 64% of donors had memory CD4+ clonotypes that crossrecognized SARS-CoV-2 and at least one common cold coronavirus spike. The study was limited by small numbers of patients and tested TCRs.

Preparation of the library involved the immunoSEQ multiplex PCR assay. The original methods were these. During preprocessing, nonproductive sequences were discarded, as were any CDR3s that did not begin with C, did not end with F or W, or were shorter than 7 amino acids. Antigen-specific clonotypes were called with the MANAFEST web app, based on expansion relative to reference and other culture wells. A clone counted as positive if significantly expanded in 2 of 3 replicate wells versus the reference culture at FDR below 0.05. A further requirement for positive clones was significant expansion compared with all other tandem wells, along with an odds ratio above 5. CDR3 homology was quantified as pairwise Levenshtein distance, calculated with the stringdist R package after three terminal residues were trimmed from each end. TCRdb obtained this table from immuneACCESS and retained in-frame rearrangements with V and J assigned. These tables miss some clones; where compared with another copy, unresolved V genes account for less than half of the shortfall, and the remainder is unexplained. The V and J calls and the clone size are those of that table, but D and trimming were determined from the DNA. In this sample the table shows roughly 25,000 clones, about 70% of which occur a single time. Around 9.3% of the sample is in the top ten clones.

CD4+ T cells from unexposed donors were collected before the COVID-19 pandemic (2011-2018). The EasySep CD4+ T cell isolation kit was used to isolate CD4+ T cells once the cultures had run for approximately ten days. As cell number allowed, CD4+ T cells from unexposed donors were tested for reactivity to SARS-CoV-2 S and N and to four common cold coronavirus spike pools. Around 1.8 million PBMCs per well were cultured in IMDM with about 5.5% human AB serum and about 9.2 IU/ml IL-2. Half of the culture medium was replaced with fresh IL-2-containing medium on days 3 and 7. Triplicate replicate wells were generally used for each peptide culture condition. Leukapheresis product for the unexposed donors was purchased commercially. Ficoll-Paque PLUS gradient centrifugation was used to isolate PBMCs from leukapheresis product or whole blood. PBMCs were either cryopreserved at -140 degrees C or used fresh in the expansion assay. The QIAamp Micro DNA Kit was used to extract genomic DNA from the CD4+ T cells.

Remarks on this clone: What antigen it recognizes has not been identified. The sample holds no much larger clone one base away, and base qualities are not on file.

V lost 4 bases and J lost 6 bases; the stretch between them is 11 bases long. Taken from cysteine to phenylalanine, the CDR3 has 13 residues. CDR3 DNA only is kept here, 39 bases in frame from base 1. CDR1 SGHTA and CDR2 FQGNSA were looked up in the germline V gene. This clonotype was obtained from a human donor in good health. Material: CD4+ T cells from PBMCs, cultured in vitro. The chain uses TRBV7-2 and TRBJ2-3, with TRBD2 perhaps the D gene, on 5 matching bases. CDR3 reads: CASSWRASDTQYF. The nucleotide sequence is TGTGCCAGCAGCTGGCGGGCTAGCGATACGCAGTATTTT. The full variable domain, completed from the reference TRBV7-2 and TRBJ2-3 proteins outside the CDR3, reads GAGVSQSPSNKVTEKGKDVELRCDPISGHTALYWYRQSLGQGLEFLIYFQGNSAPDKSGLPSDRFSAERTGGSVSTLTIQRTQQEDSAVYLCASSWRASDTQYFGPGTRLTVL.